This T cell receptor beta chain comes out of a study of cytomegalovirus exposure and HLA in healthy donors (dated by TCRdb to about 2017). Study-level background: An earlier analysis of some 600 of the donors reported approximately 280 Gb of sequence data and 95 million to 120 million unique TCR beta sequences obtained from about 179 million T cells. Approximately 300 gigabases of sequencing data and 75 million to 85 million unique TCR sequences made up an early release that covered about 640 HLA-typed donors. Among the approximately 400 genotyped donors, approximately 81% belonged to the genetic ancestry cluster associated with self-reported Caucasian donors. The aim of the study was to test whether cataloging public T cell receptors could identify signatures of past pathogen exposure. The study profiled the T cell repertoires of about 640 subjects by immunosequencing and related them to cytomegalovirus serostatus. Besides the first cohort of roughly 700 subjects, a separate validation cohort made up of 90 to 150 different subjects was used. To predict cytomegalovirus infection status, the study brought together high-throughput TCR immunosequencing, statistical association of individual TCRs with disease status, and machine learning. A later analysis re-analyzed previously published TCR beta repertoires from 600 to 850 donors and added high-resolution HLA genotyping to study TCR occurrence patterns. In the later analysis, no new phenotypic data were used to find candidate immune exposures; instead, reliance was placed on TCR beta sequences and their occurrence across donors. To decide whether each TCR beta V gene segment behaved as functional or pseudogenic, an earlier analysis of over 500 of the donors relied on high-throughput TCR beta sequencing. Donor age, sex, ethnicity and CMV serostatus were compiled alongside the repertoire data. A later genetic analysis used genome-wide SNP genotypes for 398 of the 666 donors, treating that subset as a discovery cohort. Every discovery cohort repertoire had been produced on one sequencing platform. Both class I and class II loci were covered by HLA typing, at four-digit resolution. The number of typed donors differed by locus: roughly 629-640 for A, B, C, DRB1 and DQB1; 522 for DQA1; approximately 600 for DPA1; and 400 to 480 for DPB1. About five DR-DQ haplotypes were handled as single units for association and clustering, since linkage in the cohort was strong. Among roughly 400 genotyped donors of the cohort, an average of approximately 200,000 unique TCR beta nucleotide sequences was sequenced per donor, of which about 19% were non-productive. Results and caveats for the whole study, not just this receptor: Correlated functional status among segregating V segments might be attributable to linkage disequilibrium, but an unknown experimental factor could not be ruled out. Roughly uniform sequencing depth across donors was assumed in presence/absence analyses, although this assumption may not hold. CMV serostatus was the only immune exposure information available for the cohort. In this cohort, only TCR beta chains were sequenced, and detectable features were limited by the absence of alpha or paired-chain data. Specific HLA alleles were associated with about 17,000 TCR beta sequences at a false discovery rate of 0.05 in a later analysis. Some IMGT-functional V segments, including TRBV6-2 and TRBV6-3, could not be told apart with the 87-base-pair reads, so those segments were excluded. When HLA alleles, especially DR and DQ, strongly co-occurred, TCR associations were difficult to assign to individual alleles. A later analysis reported that several top co-occurrence clusters appeared linked to parvovirus B19, influenza, CMV and Epstein-Barr virus. A further reported finding was that TCR beta sequences accurately predicted the HLA-A and HLA-B alleles for most subjects in the first cohort. Compared with the approximately 670-donor mean, donors in an Asian-associated ancestry cluster had fewer N-insertions in productive TCRs, according to a later genetic analysis. V-gene and J-gene trimming of TCR beta chains was associated with a missense DCLRE1C variant in a later genetic analysis, and the association was replicated in an independent cohort. In a later analysis, HLA-associated TCR beta chains showed more clonal expansion and lower generation probabilities than non-associated chains that were equally common. A group of highly shared sequence variants was considered likely to be a technical artifact of the sequencing pipeline. According to a later analysis, TCR association rates differed among HLA loci, with DRB1 alleles showing the most associated TCRs and HLA-C alleles showing the fewest. The earlier analysis of approximately 590 of the donors excluded approximately 15 rarely observed V segments, including chromosome 9 orphons, because counts were too low. The study gave a list of over 150 TCR beta chains associated with cytomegalovirus. The classifier was reported to diagnose cytomegalovirus status with high specificity and sensitivity in both the original and validation cohorts. Most CMV-associated TCR beta chains appeared to be HLA-restricted in a later analysis, and the HLA associations seemed to be driven largely by CMV exposure. Most TCR sequences were seen in very few donors, while some public TCRs were found in many individuals. It was suggested by the authors that the approach could potentially be generalized to other disease states and immunological phenotypes. Because HLA typing was unavailable for some donors at each locus, only the typed subset was used in association tests. Broadly in line with IMGT annotations, most TCR beta V segments showed up in productive rearrangements about 90% or about 30% of the time in an earlier analysis of around 550 of the donors. In vitro tests confirmed that three of the cytomegalovirus-associated TCR beta chains recognize cytomegalovirus antigens.

A note on this clone: No antigen is known for it. One base away there is no much larger clone; base qualities are not given.

The cohort was made up of 666 healthy bone marrow donors. At the time of sampling, every cohort member was nominally healthy, though immune exposures that went unrecorded were likely present. The donor was CMV seronegative and belonged to the group of 352 seronegative cohort members. Every donor gave a peripheral blood sample, and the peripheral blood mononuclear cells from that sample were used for TCR beta sequencing. Genomic DNA was extracted from the blood cell samples with the Qiagen DNeasy Blood Extraction Kit. The junction shows trimming of 10 bases on V and 10 bases on J, and the gene matches do not reach 13 bases of it. As encoded in the germline V gene (reference sequence), CDR1 is MNHEY while CDR2 is SMNVEV. The CDR3 has 14 amino acids, counting the end cysteine and phenylalanine. Kept here is only the CDR3 DNA, which spans 42 bases and is read in frame from base 1. Libraries were constructed by the immunoSEQ multiplex PCR assay. A mixture of 60 forward primers for TCR Vbeta segments and 13 reverse primers for TCR Jbeta segments was used in the multiplex PCR. A multiplex PCR assay on genomic DNA amplified the CDR3 region of rearranged TCR beta genes. The Illumina HiSeq System was used to sequence the amplified TCR beta libraries as 87-base-pair reads. Per the source publication's procedure: A later analysis tallied around 82 million unique TCR beta chains across the 610 or so repertoires, and some 10 million of those chains were shared by two or more donors. Raw reads were error-corrected and collapsed into unique sequences by a nearest-neighbor algorithm in which closely related sequences were merged to remove PCR and sequencing errors. CDR3 sequences were aligned to IMGT reference sequences to assign V, D and J gene segments. Each retained sequence needed at least a six-nucleotide match to both a V gene segment and a J gene segment. Rearrangements were classified as productive when the CDR3 lacked stop codons and remained in frame with V and J, and all other rearrangements were classified as non-productive. CDR3 was defined by IMGT convention, running from the second conserved V-encoded cysteine to the conserved J-encoded phenylalanine. In an earlier analysis of around 540 of the donors, sequences lacking an unambiguous match to a single V gene segment were excluded. An earlier analysis of a few hundred of the donors classified V segments as functional when productive rearrangements were above 56.7% and as segregating when the standard deviation between donors was above 5%. To diagnose cytomegalovirus status from the catalog of TCR beta chain sequences, a statistical classification framework was built. V and J gene assignment, in a later analysis, came from comparing TCR nucleotide sequences with IMGT/GENE-DB human TR gene sequences. A later analysis assigned CDR3 sequences and most-parsimonious VDJ recombination scenarios with the TCRdist pipeline. A later analysis defined each TCR beta chain by its CDR3 amino acid sequence plus V-gene family, and excluded reads lacking a unique V-gene family. A later analysis removed 550 to 700 highly shared, low-generation-probability nucleotide sequences to deal with suspected cross-contamination and a sequencing artifact. In a later analysis, a clonal expansion index for each public chain was calculated from normalized within-repertoire ranks of inferred template counts. In a later analysis, generation probabilities were computed with a VDJ recombination model fitted to out-of-frame rearrangements, and the resulting probabilities were checked against IGoR. In a later analysis, TCR-TCR, TCR-HLA and TCR-CMV co-occurrence was scored with hypergeometric tests, and a repertoire-size bias correction was applied to TCR pairs. False discovery rates were estimated in a later analysis by permuting HLA or CMV assignments 20 times. In a later analysis, co-occurring TCRs were grouped using DBSCAN, with TCRdist sequence similarity added in when clustering inside HLA-allele-positive subsets. Repertoires with fewer than 30,000 or more than 120,000 public chains, plus five repertoires with anomalous nucleotide sharing, were excluded from co-occurrence clustering. Imported from immuneACCESS, the table was reduced by TCRdb to in-frame sequences with V and J called. These copies leave out some clones; in studies compared against another copy, an unresolved V gene accounts for under half, and the cause of the remainder is not known. V and J calls and clone size are as listed in that table; D and trimming were resolved from the DNA. The sample table records around 160,000 clones; 68% of these occur just once. The top ten clonotypes cover approximately 1.5% of the sample.

Sequencing was done on a sample of PBMCs. This chain joins TRBV27 to TRBJ2-1; TRBD2 aligns with 10 central bases. This TCR was sampled from a middle-aged man in good health and CMV-seronegative. Here is the DNA: TGTGCCACCCACAGAAGCGGGGGGGCCAGGGAGCAGTTCTTC. It is translated as CATHRSGGAREQFF.